This is a list of T cell receptor beta chains from one sample in a study of blood T cell repertoires in COVID-19. Sequencing was performed with immunoSEQ multiplex PCR; in TCRdb, only in-frame clones are kept and a portion is missing. The sample contains 20,000 or so clones, more than 85% of which appear only once. Sequencing was done on a sample of peripheral blood. Receptors were obtained from a man in his 70s with acute or convalescent COVID-19. CDR3s include the opening cysteine and the closing phenylalanine or tryptophan. D genes are given only for firm matches. Size is stated for part of the rows, as once, few or many counts, or as a class when the clone is expanded.

D	V	size	J	CDR3	DNA
NA	TRBV14	NA	TRBJ1-5	CASSGGGGQPQHF	TGTGCCAGCAGCGGAGGGGGGGGTCAGCCCCAGCATTTT
TRBD1	TRBV24-1	NA	TRBJ2-2	CATSDVPGQGLDTGELFF	TGTGCCACCAGTGACGTCCCGGGACAGGGACTGGACACCGGGGAGCTGTTTTTT
NA	TRBV29-1	NA	TRBJ2-3	CSVEGGGGGTDTQYF	TGCAGCGTTGAAGGTGGAGGGGGGGGTACAGATACGCAGTATTTT
TRBD2	TRBV18	NA	TRBJ2-7	CASSPGLASYEQYF	TGTGCCAGCTCACCCGGACTAGCGAGTTACGAGCAGTACTTC
NA	TRBV6-1	NA	TRBJ2-7	CASSEAGQSYEQYF	TGTGCCAGCAGTGAAGCTGGACAGTCCTACGAGCAGTACTTC
TRBD2	TRBV27	once	TRBJ2-5	CASSLSGASGGLMIETQYF	TGTGCCAGCAGTTTATCGGGGGCTAGCGGGGGGCTCATGATAGAGACCCAGTACTTC
NA	TRBV12-3/TRBV12-4	NA	TRBJ1-2	CASRTFRAYGYTF	TGTGCCAGCAGGACGTTCAGGGCTTATGGCTACACCTTC
TRBD2	TRBV19	NA	TRBJ2-1	CASSPFDPRTSGGYNEQFF	TGTGCCAGTAGTCCATTTGATCCGCGGACTAGCGGGGGGTACAATGAGCAGTTCTTC
NA	TRBV7-9	NA	TRBJ2-3	CASSLMGATDTQYF	TGTGCCAGCAGCTTAATGGGGGCCACAGATACGCAGTATTTT
NA	TRBV5-8	NA	TRBJ1-1	CASSWDKNTEAFF	TGTGCCAGCAGCTGGGACAAGAACACTGAAGCTTTCTTT
TRBD1	TRBV11-2	NA	TRBJ1-2	CASSLLRTGDYGYTF	TGTGCCAGCAGCCTCCTTCGGACAGGGGACTATGGCTACACCTTC
NA	TRBV4-3	few	TRBJ1-5	CASSQDWEGLKRNQPQHF	TGCGCCAGCAGCCAAGATTGGGAGGGTTTGAAGAGGAATCAGCCCCAGCATTTT
NA	TRBV4-1	few	TRBJ2-1	CASSQDTGAGGNEQFF	TGCGCCAGCAGCCAAGATACCGGGGCTGGGGGGAATGAGCAGTTCTTC
TRBD2	TRBV12-5	NA	TRBJ2-3	CASGQGLAGGTDTQYF	TGTGCTAGTGGTCAAGGACTAGCGGGAGGCACAGATACGCAGTATTTT
NA	TRBV10-2	NA	TRBJ2-5	CASMGQETQYF	TGCGCCAGCATGGGGCAGGAGACCCAGTACTTC
TRBD1	TRBV27	NA	TRBJ1-2	CASSPTGQNYGYTF	TGTGCCAGCAGTCCCACGGGACAGAACTATGGCTACACCTTC
TRBD2	TRBV7-8	NA	TRBJ2-1	CASSLGGVAGEIYNEQFF	TGTGCCAGCAGTTTAGGGGGGGTAGCGGGAGAAATCTACAATGAGCAGTTCTTC
NA	TRBV13	NA	TRBJ2-4	CASRLGISKNIQYF	TGTGCCAGCCGCCTCGGGATCTCCAAAAACATTCAGTACTTC
TRBD2	TRBV2	NA	TRBJ2-1	CASVASGRAANEQFF	TGTGCCAGCGTTGCTAGCGGGAGGGCCGCGAATGAGCAGTTCTTC
NA	TRBV5-1	NA	TRBJ2-2	CASSAAQGPGELFF	TGCGCCAGCAGCGCCGCTCAGGGTCCCGGGGAGCTGTTTTTT
TRBD1	TRBV27	NA	TRBJ1-4	CASSQPGQGGEKLFF	TGTGCCAGCAGCCAACCGGGACAGGGGGGTGAAAAACTGTTTTTT
NA	TRBV24-1	NA	TRBJ2-1	CATSDSGAASYNEQFF	TGTGCCACCAGTGACTCTGGAGCGGCTTCCTACAATGAGCAGTTCTTC
NA	TRBV5-1	NA	TRBJ2-7	CASSSRGLHEQYF	TGCGCCAGCAGCTCTAGAGGACTACACGAGCAGTACTTC
TRBD2	TRBV7-2	NA	TRBJ2-7	CASSYRGRDYEQYF	TGTGCCAGCAGCTACAGAGGGAGGGACTACGAGCAGTACTTC
TRBD2	TRBV9	NA	TRBJ2-1	CASSALGGGLNEQFF	TGTGCCAGCAGCGCCCTGGGGGGAGGGTTAAATGAGCAGTTCTTC
TRBD1	TRBV28	NA	TRBJ2-7	CASSGSTGTGAYEQYF	TGTGCCAGCAGTGGATCAACCGGGACAGGGGCCTACGAGCAGTACTTC
NA	TRBV28	NA	TRBJ1-1	CASIKNTEAFF	TGTGCCAGCATTAAGAACACTGAAGCTTTCTTT
NA	TRBV25-1	NA	TRBJ1-5	CASSESGGAYQPQHF	TGTGCCAGCAGTGAATCGGGGGGGGCTTATCAGCCCCAGCATTTT
NA	TRBV6-5	NA	TRBJ1-3	CASSRTVSGNTIYF	TGTGCCAGCAGTCGGACAGTCTCTGGAAACACCATATATTTT
TRBD1	TRBV29-1	once	TRBJ1-4	CSVMEVGTANEKLFF	TGCAGCGTTATGGAGGTCGGGACAGCAAATGAAAAACTGTTTTTT
NA	TRBV9	NA	TRBJ1-1	CASSVESGLYTEAFF	TGTGCCAGCAGCGTAGAGTCAGGTTTGTACACTGAAGCTTTCTTT
NA	TRBV3-1/TRBV3-2	NA	TRBJ2-6	CASSPNVGTPVSGANVLTF	TGTGCCAGCAGCCCAAATGTCGGGACACCAGTCTCTGGGGCCAACGTCCTGACTTTC
TRBD1	TRBV28	NA	TRBJ1-4	CASSSGTGSEKLFF	TGTGCCAGCAGTTCCGGGACAGGGAGTGAAAAACTGTTTTTT
TRBD1	TRBV18	NA	TRBJ1-4	CASSPQGRSEKLFF	TGTGCCAGCTCTCCACAGGGGAGGAGTGAAAAACTGTTTTTT
NA	TRBV11-2	NA	TRBJ1-2	CATLRAFTTDGYTF	TGTGCCACTTTGCGGGCCTTCACGACGGATGGCTACACCTTC
NA	TRBV5-5	NA	TRBJ1-5	CASSLGVGGNQPQHF	TGTGCCAGCAGCTTGGGGGTAGGGGGCAATCAGCCCCAGCATTTT
NA	TRBV4-1	NA	TRBJ1-3	CASSRAGRQVGNTIYF	TGCGCCAGCAGCCGTGCTGGCCGCCAGGTGGGAAACACCATATATTTT
TRBD2	TRBV11-3	NA	TRBJ2-5	CASSLGTSSMGVETQYF	TGTGCCAGCAGCTTGGGGACTAGTTCAATGGGAGTAGAGACCCAGTACTTC
NA	TRBV6-6	NA	TRBJ2-1	CASSQQGSGYNEQFF	TGTGCCAGCAGTCAACAGGGATCCGGATACAATGAGCAGTTCTTC
NA	TRBV11-2	NA	TRBJ2-5	CASSLNRQETQYF	TGTGCCAGCAGCTTGAACAGACAAGAGACCCAGTACTTC
NA	TRBV14	once	TRBJ2-5	CASSLRTGGETQYF	TGTGCCAGCAGCCTACGGACCGGAGGGGAGACCCAGTACTTC
TRBD1	TRBV4-3	NA	TRBJ1-2	CASSQYRGGYGYTF	TGCGCCAGCAGCCAATACAGGGGAGGCTATGGCTACACCTTC
TRBD1	TRBV6-2/TRBV6-3	NA	TRBJ1-1	CASSYLRGGQGDTEAFF	TGTGCCAGCAGTTACCTTCGAGGGGGACAGGGGGACACTGAAGCTTTCTTT
NA	TRBV19	few	TRBJ1-3	CASSTSGRNTIYF	TGTGCCAGCAGCACGTCTGGGCGAAACACCATATATTTT
TRBD1	TRBV6-5	NA	TRBJ2-1	CASSPTGGAYNEQFF	TGTGCCAGCAGTCCGACAGGGGGCGCCTACAATGAGCAGTTCTTC
TRBD1	TRBV5-4	NA	TRBJ2-7	CASSLAKVGGAEQYF	TGTGCCAGCAGCTTGGCGAAAGTAGGGGGCGCCGAGCAGTACTTC
TRBD2	TRBV4-1	once	TRBJ2-5	CASSQGRLAGVGSQYF	TGCGCCAGCAGCCAAGGACGGCTAGCGGGAGTGGGGTCCCAGTACTTC
NA	TRBV6-6	NA	TRBJ2-7	CASSYDYREGEQYF	TGTGCCAGCAGTTACGATTACAGGGAAGGAGAGCAGTACTTC
TRBD1	TRBV15	NA	TRBJ1-2	CATSSLAGQGNGYGYTF	TGTGCCACCAGCAGCCTCGCCGGACAGGGGAACGGCTATGGCTACACCTTC
NA	TRBV5-6	NA	TRBJ2-3	CASSLPAGRTDTQYF	TGTGCCAGCAGCCTTCCAGCGGGCAGAACAGATACGCAGTATTTT